These T cell receptor beta chains were read from a single sample in a study of cytotoxic CD8 clonotypes in ibrutinib-treated CLL. The method was immunoSEQ multiplex PCR; TCRdb's version includes in-frame clones alone and lacks a portion of them. In the table there are approximately 200,000 clones, 72% of which are singletons. The source was PBMCs, collected after 24 months of ibrutinib treatment. The receptor source for this set is a human donor with chronic lymphocytic leukemia. Each CDR3 is given with its conserved first and last residue. D genes are given only for firm matches. The size of a clone is reported for some rows only, either as once, few or many, or as a class for expanded clones.

d_call j_call clone_size v_call cdr3_aa cdr3_nt
NA TRBJ1-1 NA TRBV2 CASMGGMNTEAFF TGTGCCAGCATGGGAGGGATGAACACTGAAGCTTTCTTT
NA TRBJ2-7 NA TRBV6-1 CASRFGSSYEQYF TGTGCCAGCAGGTTTGGCAGCTCCTACGAGCAGTACTTC
TRBD2 TRBJ2-1 NA TRBV7-7 CASSFSSGSDEQFF TGTGCCAGCAGCTTCTCTAGCGGGAGCGATGAGCAGTTCTTC
NA TRBJ1-5 NA TRBV7-9 CASSDTGPPAEPQHF TGTGCCAGCAGCGACACGGGACCCCCGGCTGAGCCCCAGCATTTT
NA TRBJ1-1 NA TRBV30 CAWSHPGGEAFF TGTGCCTGGAGTCACCCGGGAGGTGAAGCTTTCTTT
NA TRBJ2-5 NA TRBV27 CASSLFRGWETQYF TGTGCCAGCAGTTTATTTAGGGGTTGGGAGACCCAGTACTTC
TRBD1 TRBJ2-3 NA TRBV15 CATSRDRAKPGQQSTDTQYF TGTGCCACCAGCAGAGACCGAGCCAAACCGGGACAGCAGAGCACAGATACGCAGTATTTT
NA TRBJ2-2 few TRBV5-1 CASSLRERAGELFF TGCGCCAGCAGCTTGCGGGAGCGGGCCGGGGAGCTGTTTTTT
NA TRBJ2-1 NA TRBV7-3 CASSLNRHTGEQFF TGTGCCAGCAGCTTAAACCGGCATACGGGTGAGCAGTTCTTC
NA TRBJ1-5 NA TRBV28 CASNWQPQHF TGTGCCAGCAATTGGCAGCCCCAGCATTTT
TRBD1 TRBJ1-2 once TRBV11-2 CASSSDPGTGVYGYTF TGTGCCAGCAGTTCAGACCCCGGGACAGGGGTTTATGGCTACACCTTC
NA TRBJ1-5 few TRBV2 CASSKTGGNQPQHF TGTGCCAGCAGTAAAACAGGAGGCAATCAGCCCCAGCATTTT
NA TRBJ1-2 NA TRBV29-1 CSVDDPRRTDGYTF TGCAGCGTTGATGATCCGCGGAGGACGGACGGCTACACCTTC
NA TRBJ1-1 NA TRBV6-4 CASSAGYGQMNTEAFF TGTGCCAGCAGTGCCGGTTACGGACAGATGAACACTGAAGCTTTCTTT
NA TRBJ1-1 NA TRBV5-1 CASRRAGNTEAFF TGCGCCAGCCGCCGTGCCGGGAACACTGAAGCTTTCTTT
NA TRBJ2-5 NA TRBV30 CAWRGRPRETQYF TGTGCCTGGAGGGGACGCCCCAGGGAGACCCAGTACTTC
TRBD1 TRBJ2-1 NA TRBV7-6 CASSLRQGYEQFF TGTGCCAGCAGCTTGAGACAGGGATATGAGCAGTTCTTC
NA TRBJ2-7 once TRBV30 CAWSLERGSYEQYF TGTGCCTGGAGTTTGGAGAGGGGATCCTACGAGCAGTACTTC
NA TRBJ2-1 NA TRBV7-2 CASSTGRVNEQFF TGTGCCAGCAGCACTGGACGGGTCAATGAGCAGTTCTTC
TRBD1 TRBJ2-7 NA TRBV30 CAWKEKDREYEQYF TGTGCCTGGAAAGAGAAGGACAGGGAATACGAGCAGTACTTC
NA TRBJ1-4 once TRBV18 CASSPEEKLFF TGTGCCAGCTCACCGGAGGAAAAACTGTTTTTT
NA TRBJ2-7 NA TRBV4-2 CASSQEIRPGLHHEQYF TGTGCCAGCAGCCAAGAGATACGACCGGGACTCCATCACGAGCAGTACTTC